This T cell receptor beta chain derives from a study of cytomegalovirus exposure and HLA in healthy donors. Study-wide results and limits: A later analysis found first-cohort TCR clusters tended to co-occur in the 95 to 150 validation repertoires. Some public TCRs appeared in many individuals, while most sequences were rare.

Clones were read by immunoSEQ multiplex PCR, and TCRdb kept only the in-frame ones, dropping some. The table lists roughly 330,000 clones, 87% of them singletons. This clone was seen repeatedly, ten times or more. The antigen remains unidentified. In germline, CDR1 is GTSNPN, CDR2 SVGIG (reference sequence). CDR3 length: 13 residues. The germline V and J ends were trimmed by 3 bases and 2 bases, with 10 bases remaining between them. The source material was PBMCs. The receptor's source is a woman aged 25 to 39 in good health and CMV-seropositive. The V call is TRBV30, the J call TRBJ1-2, with a weak D call TRBD1 (5 bases). In nucleotides, the CDR3 is TGTGCCTGGAGGACAGAGCGAAACTATGGCTACACCTTC. Amino acids: CAWRTERNYGYTF.